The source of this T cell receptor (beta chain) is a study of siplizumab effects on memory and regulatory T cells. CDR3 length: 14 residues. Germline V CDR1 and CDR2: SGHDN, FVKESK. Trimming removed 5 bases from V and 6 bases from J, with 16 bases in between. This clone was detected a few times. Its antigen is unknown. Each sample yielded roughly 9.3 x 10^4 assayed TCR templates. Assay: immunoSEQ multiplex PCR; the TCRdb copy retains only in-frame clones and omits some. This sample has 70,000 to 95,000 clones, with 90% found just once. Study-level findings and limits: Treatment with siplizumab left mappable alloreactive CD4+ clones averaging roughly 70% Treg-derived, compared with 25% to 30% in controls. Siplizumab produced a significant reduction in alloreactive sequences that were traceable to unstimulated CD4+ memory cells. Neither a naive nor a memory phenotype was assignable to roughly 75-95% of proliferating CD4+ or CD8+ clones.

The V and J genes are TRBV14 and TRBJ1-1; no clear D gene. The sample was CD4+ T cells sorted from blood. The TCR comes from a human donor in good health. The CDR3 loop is CASSKTTGSAEAFF. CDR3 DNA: TGTGCCAGCAGCAAAACGACGGGTTCAGCTGAAGCTTTCTTT.